This entry lists 9 T cell receptor beta chains sequenced from one sample in a study of OX40 agonist ivuxolimab in advanced cancers. Method: immunoSEQ multiplex PCR; TCRdb's copy keeps in-frame clones and lacks some. The table records approximately 70,000 clones, around 88% of them present only once. Sample: CD4+ or CD8+ T cells sorted from blood, taken in a trial of the OX40 agonist ivuxolimab. The origin of the receptors is an adult with an advanced solid tumor such as melanoma, head and neck, liver or kidney cancer.

The chain is built from TRBV7-2 and TRBJ2-1; D perhaps matches TRBD1 (8 bases). The CDR3 is made up of 16 amino acids. The V end was cut by 4 bases, the J end by 2 bases, with 15 bases between. The V gene's germline CDR1 is SGHTA and CDR2 FQGNSA. CDR3 amino acids: CASSSNRGGPYNEQFF. For the CDR3, the DNA is TGTGCCAGCAGCTCAAACAGGGGGGGGCCCTACAATGAGCAGTTCTTC.

V is TRBV6-4 and J is TRBJ2-3, with D tentatively TRBD2 (6 bases). CDR1 is MRHNA and CDR2 is SNTAGT in the germline V gene. CDR3 length: 15 amino acids. V lost 0 bases to trimming and J lost 4 bases, with 11 bases between them. CDR3 sequence: CASSDSVLASDTQYF. CDR3 in DNA: TGTGCCAGCAGTGACTCGGTACTAGCATCAGATACGCAGTATTTT.

The gene calls are TRBV4-1 and TRBJ1-5; 7 bases are a match to TRBD1. CDR1 is MGHRA and CDR2 is YSYEKL in the germline V gene. After removal of 0 bases from V and 3 bases from J, the junction contained 8 bases not matched to a gene. The CDR3 is 17 residues long. The CDR3 DNA reads as TGCGCCAGCAGCCAAGATCGAGGGGGCGGCTACAATCAGCCCCAGCATTTT. It specifies CASSQDRGGGYNQPQHF.

The chain combines TRBV11-1 with TRBJ2-5; 7 nucleotides match TRBD1. Germline CDR1 SGHAT, CDR2 FQDESV (reference sequence). The ends lost 6 bases at V and 2 bases at J; junction bases unmatched: 12. The CDR3 loop spans 16 amino acids. The CDR3 loop reads CASRETRDSLQETQYF. Written as DNA, the CDR3 is TGTGCCAGCAGAGAAACCCGGGACAGTCTTCAAGAGACCCAGTACTTC.

This sequence joins TRBV4-3 and TRBJ2-1; D possibly corresponds to TRBD2 (5 bases). This CDR3 region has 17 residues. Germline V gene sequence: CDR1 LGHNA, CDR2 YSLEER. V was trimmed by 0 bases and J by 0 bases, leaving 12 bases between them. CDR3 sequence (DNA): TGCGCCAGCAGCCAAGAGAGGGCGGCGACCTCCTACAATGAGCAGTTCTTC. Its translation is CASSQERAATSYNEQFF.

The chain combines TRBV2 with TRBJ2-6; the D is unclear. Trimming removed 0 bases at V and 0 bases at J, with 9 bases between. The CDR3 totals 17 residues. The germline gives CDR1 SNHLY, CDR2 FYNNEI. The CDR3 nucleotides are TGTGCCAGCAGTGAAGCGCCTCTGGGCTCTGGGGCCAACGTCCTGACTTTC. Amino acid sequence: CASSEAPLGSGANVLTF. The whole variable domain, remainder taken from reference TRBV2 and TRBJ2-6, is EPEVTQTPSHQVTQMGQEVILRCVPISNHLYFYWYRQILGQKVEFLVSFYNNEISEKSEIFDDQFSVERPDGSNFTLKIRSTKLEDSAMYFCASSEAPLGSGANVLTFGAGSRLTVL.

This clone was found once. The chain couples TRBV5-8 to TRBJ2-1; 9 nucleotides match TRBD2. J was trimmed by 2 bases and V by 4 bases; bases with no gene match: 4. There are 15 residues in the CDR3. The germline gives CDR1 SGHTS, CDR2 YDEGEE. The CDR3 region has the DNA TGTGCCAGCAGCCCACAGCGGGGGGCCTACAATGAGCAGTTCTTC. This gives the protein CASSPQRGAYNEQFF.

The V call is TRBV2, the J call TRBJ2-5; 7 bases are a match to TRBD1. The CDR3 sequence is 15 residues long. The germline gives CDR1 SNHLY, CDR2 FYNNEI. The ends lost 4 bases at V and 1 base at J; junction bases unmatched: 6. The CDR3 sequence: CASSVGGLGQETQYF. In nucleotides, the CDR3 is TGTGCCAGCAGTGTAGGGGGCTTGGGCCAAGAGACCCAGTACTTC. Full variable domain (missing parts from reference TRBV2 and TRBJ2-5): EPEVTQTPSHQVTQMGQEVILRCVPISNHLYFYWYRQILGQKVEFLVSFYNNEISEKSEIFDDQFSVERPDGSNFTLKIRSTKLEDSAMYFCASSVGGLGQETQYFGPGTRLLVL.

The genes are TRBV7-9 and TRBJ2-7; 8 positions agree with TRBD2. Germline V gene lookup returns CDR1 SEHNR and CDR2 FQNEAQ (reference sequence). The V and J ends lost 5 bases and 2 bases, in that order; junction bases with no gene match: 11. The CDR3 totals 16 residues. The CDR3 DNA reads TGTGCCAGCAGCCAAGGAACTAGCGGTCCAACCTACGAGCAGTACTTC. Translating it yields CASSQGTSGPTYEQYF. Full variable domain (missing parts from reference TRBV7-9 and TRBJ2-7): DTGVSQNPRHKITKRGQNVTFRCDPISEHNRLYWYRQTLGQGPEFLTYFQNEAQLEKSRLLSDRFSAERPKGSFSTLEIQRTEQGDSAMYLCASSQGTSGPTYEQYFGPGTRLTVT.